What follows describes a single T cell receptor beta chain. This clonotype has a count of ten or more. There is no known antigen for this receptor. Base-call qualities are not available, and no considerably larger clone is one nucleotide away. Receptor amplification or capture employed 5' RACE. Sequencing used an Illumina HiSeq 2000. Template switching added a universal primer binding site, and the final cDNA carried a unique molecular identifier that allowed TCR cDNA molecules to be counted accurately. Specific primers in the conserved constant-segment region were used to synthesize first-strand cDNA for TCR alpha and beta chains. Each cDNA library was double barcoded, with a SMART-Mk sample barcode plus Illumina barcodes, to control for contamination. TruSeq adapter sequences, together with Illumina sample barcodes, were added in two successive PCR steps. The TCR alpha and beta cDNA libraries were sequenced on the Illumina HiSeq platform using custom primers. The authors' analysis ran thus. MiGEC processed the raw reads to extract unique molecular identifiers, while MiXCR was used to determine the CDR3 positions. Recombination models were inferred per individual with the repgenHMM and IGoR tools using an EM algorithm. Shared clonotypes were analyzed with the tcR package in R, and sharing was normalized by the product of cloneset sizes. Out-of-frame nonproductive sequences were analyzed to study raw recombination free of thymic and clonal selection effects. Using fastp at Q25 and MiXCR, TCRdb reprocessed the public reads and kept productive beta chains. Every CDR3 protein is listed once, alongside the most common genes and DNA of its rows. TCRdb, not the original authors, processed these V and J calls. The sample table shows roughly 200,000 distinct CDR3 sequences, and roughly 7.5% are seen once. The biggest ten clones account for around 2.1% of the sample.

The CDR3 spans 15 residues, from the cysteine through the phenylalanine. This entry keeps only the CDR3 DNA: 45 bases, framed from base 1. Here V drops 3 bases and J drops 1 base, and the junction holds 3 bases not matched to any gene. The germline V gene specifies MGHRA as CDR1 and YSYEKL as CDR2. The sample originates from a study of identical twins (dated by TCRdb to the mid-2010s). In terms of the full investigation: To test whether fetal clonotypes persist, the study used deep sequencing on TCR alpha and beta repertoires from monozygotic twins, unrelated adults of various ages, and cord blood. To rule out contamination, replicate twin experiments were performed at different times with different library preparation protocols.

Every donor in the study was a healthy Caucasian. Three pairs of female monozygotic twins, all aged 18 to 29 years, made up the twin cohort. Using Miltenyi CD45RO+ enrichment and human naive T-cell isolation kits, memory (CD45RO+) and naive T cells were isolated from PBMC. Results and caveats for the whole study, not just this receptor: Fewer insertions were carried by abundant cord blood beta clonotypes; a weaker similar trend was observed in young adult naive repertoires, while no such trend was observed in memory repertoires. Compared with coincidental sharing between unrelated individuals, out-of-frame TCR alpha sequences shared between twins had an excess of sequences with low generation probability. Zero-insertion analyses could be partly confounded by invariant T cells such as MAIT and iNKT, though diverse VJ usage argued against such confounding for most clonotypes. Because the same donors could not be followed over many years, the conclusions depended on cross-sectional statistical analysis. A weaker excess of twin sharing was found in beta out-of-frame sequences because the signal-to-noise ratio was lowered by fewer shared sequences. Recombination models systematically underestimated out-of-frame TCR alpha sharing in monozygotic twins but agreed with sharing between unrelated individuals.

The same sample was also studied in work on yellow fever vaccine responses in identical twins. The second paper further reports: The T cell response to vaccination in identical twins was reported by the authors to appear partly convergent and partly personalized. The study precisely tracked vaccine-responding T cell clones in identical twins.

The sequenced sample consisted of memory (CD45RO+) T cells sorted from blood. The label giving this sample's cell subset or site can be read as: CD45RO+ enriched T cells. Recombination linked TRBV4-1 to TRBJ2-3; TRBD1 matches 8 bases in the middle. The source is a woman between 18 and 29 years old in good health. The CDR3 region has the sequence CASSQVQGGTDTQYF. The bases read TGCGCCAGCAGCCAGGTACAGGGGGGCACAGATACGCAGTATTTT.